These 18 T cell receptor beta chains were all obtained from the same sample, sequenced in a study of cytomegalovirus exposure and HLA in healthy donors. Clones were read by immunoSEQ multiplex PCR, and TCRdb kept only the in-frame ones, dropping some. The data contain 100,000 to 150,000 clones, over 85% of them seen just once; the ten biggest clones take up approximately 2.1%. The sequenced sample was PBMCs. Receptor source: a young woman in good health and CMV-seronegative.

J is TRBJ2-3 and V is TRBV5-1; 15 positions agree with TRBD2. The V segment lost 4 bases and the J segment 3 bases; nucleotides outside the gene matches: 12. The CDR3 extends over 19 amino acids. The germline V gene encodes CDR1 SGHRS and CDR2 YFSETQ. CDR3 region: CASSPDRTSGRGVTDTQYF. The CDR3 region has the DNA TGCGCCAGCAGCCCGGACCGGACTAGCGGGAGGGGTGTAACAGATACGCAGTATTTT.

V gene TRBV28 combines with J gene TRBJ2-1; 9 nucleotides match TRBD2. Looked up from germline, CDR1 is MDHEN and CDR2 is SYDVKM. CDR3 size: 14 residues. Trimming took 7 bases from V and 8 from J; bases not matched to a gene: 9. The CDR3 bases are TGTGCCAGCAAAAGGGGTAGCGGGAGTTATGAGCAGTTCTTC. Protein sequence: CASKRGSGSYEQFF.

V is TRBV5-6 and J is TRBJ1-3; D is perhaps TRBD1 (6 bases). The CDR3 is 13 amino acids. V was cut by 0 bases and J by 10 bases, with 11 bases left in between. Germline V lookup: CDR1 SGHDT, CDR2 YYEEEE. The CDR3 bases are TGTGCCAGCAGCTTGGAGGGGGGGACGACCATATATTTT. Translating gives CASSLEGGTTIYF.

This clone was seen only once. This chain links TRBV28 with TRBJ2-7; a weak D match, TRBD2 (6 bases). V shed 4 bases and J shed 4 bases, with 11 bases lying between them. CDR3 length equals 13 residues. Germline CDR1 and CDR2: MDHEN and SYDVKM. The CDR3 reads CASSWDFRYEQYF. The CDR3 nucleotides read TGTGCCAGCAGTTGGGACTTTCGATACGAGCAGTACTTC.

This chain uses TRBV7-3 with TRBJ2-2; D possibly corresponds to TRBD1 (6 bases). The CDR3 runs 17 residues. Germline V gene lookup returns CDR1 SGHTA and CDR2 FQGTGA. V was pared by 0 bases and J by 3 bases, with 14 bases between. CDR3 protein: CASSLTRQGLHTGELFF. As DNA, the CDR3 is TGTGCCAGCAGCTTAACGCGGCAGGGGTTGCACACCGGGGAGCTGTTTTTT.

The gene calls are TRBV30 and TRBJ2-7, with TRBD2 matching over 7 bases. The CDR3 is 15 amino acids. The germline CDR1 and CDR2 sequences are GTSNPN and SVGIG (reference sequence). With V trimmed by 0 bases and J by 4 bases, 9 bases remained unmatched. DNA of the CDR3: TGTGCCTGGAGTGTAGGTAGCGGGCGATTTTACGAGCAGTACTTC. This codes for CAWSVGSGRFYEQYF. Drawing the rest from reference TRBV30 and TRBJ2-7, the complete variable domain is SQTIHQWPATLVQPVGSPLSLECTVEGTSNPNLYWYRQAAGRGLQLLFYSVGIGQISSEVPQNLSASRPQDRQFILSSKKLLLSDSGFYLCAWSVGSGRFYEQYFGPGTRLTVT.

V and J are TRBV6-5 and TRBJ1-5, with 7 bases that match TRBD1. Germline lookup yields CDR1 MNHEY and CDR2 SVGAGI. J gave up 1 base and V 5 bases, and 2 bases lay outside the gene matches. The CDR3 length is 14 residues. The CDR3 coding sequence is TGTGCCAGCAGTACACAGGGGAGCAATCAGCCCCAGCATTTT. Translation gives CASSTQGSNQPQHF.

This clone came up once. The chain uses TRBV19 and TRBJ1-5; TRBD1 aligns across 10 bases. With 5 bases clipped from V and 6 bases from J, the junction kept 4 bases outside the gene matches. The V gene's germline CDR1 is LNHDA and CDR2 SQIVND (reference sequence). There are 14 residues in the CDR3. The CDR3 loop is CASSQGQGFQPQHF. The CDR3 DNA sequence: TGTGCCAGTAGTCAGGGACAGGGGTTTCAGCCCCAGCATTTT.

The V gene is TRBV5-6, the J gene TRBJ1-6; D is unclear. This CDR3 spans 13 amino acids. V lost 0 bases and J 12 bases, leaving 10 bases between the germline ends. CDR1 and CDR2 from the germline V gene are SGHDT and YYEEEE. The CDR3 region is CASSLGSGVPLHF. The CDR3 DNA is TGTGCCAGCAGCTTGGGGAGCGGAGTACCCCTCCACTTT.

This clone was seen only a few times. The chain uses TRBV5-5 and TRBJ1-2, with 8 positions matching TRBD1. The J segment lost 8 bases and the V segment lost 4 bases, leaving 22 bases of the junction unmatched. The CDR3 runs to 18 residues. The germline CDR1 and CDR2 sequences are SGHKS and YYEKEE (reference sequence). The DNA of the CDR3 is TGTGCCAGCAGCCTGACTTTATTCGCTCAGGGGGCGTCGGGAGGCTACACCTTC. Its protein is CASSLTLFAQGASGGYTF. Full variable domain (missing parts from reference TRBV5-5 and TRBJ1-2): DAGVTQSPTHLIKTRGQQVTLRCSPISGHKSVSWYQQVLGQGPQFIFQYYEKEERGRGNFPDRFSARQFPNYSSELNVNALLLGDSALYLCASSLTLFAQGASGGYTFGSGTRLTVV.

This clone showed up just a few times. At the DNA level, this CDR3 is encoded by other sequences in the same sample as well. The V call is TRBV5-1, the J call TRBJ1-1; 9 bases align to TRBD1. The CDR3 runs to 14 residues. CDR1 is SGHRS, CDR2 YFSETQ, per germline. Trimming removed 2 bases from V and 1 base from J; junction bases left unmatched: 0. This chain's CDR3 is CASSLQGANTEAFF. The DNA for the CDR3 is TGCGCCAGCAGCTTACAGGGGGCGAACACTGAAGCTTTCTTT. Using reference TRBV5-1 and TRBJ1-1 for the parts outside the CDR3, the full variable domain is KAGVTQTPRYLIKTRGQQVTLSCSPISGHRSVSWYQQTPGQGLQFLFEYFSETQRNKGNFPGRFSGRQFSNSRSEMNVSTLELGDSALYLCASSLQGANTEAFFGQGTRLTVV.

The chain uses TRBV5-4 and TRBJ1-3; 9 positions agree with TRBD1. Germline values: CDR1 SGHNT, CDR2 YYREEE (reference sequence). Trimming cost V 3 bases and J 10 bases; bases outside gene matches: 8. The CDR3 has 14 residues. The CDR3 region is CASSSPGQGNTIYF. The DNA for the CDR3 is TGTGCCAGCAGCTCCCCGGGACAGGGTAATACCATATATTTT. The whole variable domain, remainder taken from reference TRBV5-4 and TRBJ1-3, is ETGVTQSPTHLIKTRGQQVTLRCSSQSGHNTVSWYQQALGQGPQFIFQYYREEENGRGNFPPRFSGLQFPNYSSELNVNALELDDSALYLCASSSPGQGNTIYFGEGSWLTVV.

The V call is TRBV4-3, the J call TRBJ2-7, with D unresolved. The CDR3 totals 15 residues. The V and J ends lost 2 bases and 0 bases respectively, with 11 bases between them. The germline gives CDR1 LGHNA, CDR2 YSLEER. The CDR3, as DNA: TGCGCCAGCAGCCAAACAGCAGTAAGCTCCTACGAGCAGTACTTC. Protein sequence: CASSQTAVSSYEQYF.

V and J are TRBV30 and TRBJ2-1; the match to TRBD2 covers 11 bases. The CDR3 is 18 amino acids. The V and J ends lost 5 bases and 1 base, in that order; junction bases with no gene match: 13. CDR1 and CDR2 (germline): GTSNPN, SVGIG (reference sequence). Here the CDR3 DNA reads TGTGCCTGGCAATCGGGGGCTAGCGGGAGGAGGTCCTACAATGAGCAGTTCTTC. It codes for CAWQSGASGRRSYNEQFF.

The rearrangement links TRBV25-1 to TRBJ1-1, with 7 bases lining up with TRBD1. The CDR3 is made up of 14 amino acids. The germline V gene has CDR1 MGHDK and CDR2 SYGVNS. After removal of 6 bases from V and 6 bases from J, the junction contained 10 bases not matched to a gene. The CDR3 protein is CASRRTGQGAEAFF. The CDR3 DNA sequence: TGTGCCAGCAGGCGGACAGGCCAAGGGGCTGAAGCTTTCTTT.

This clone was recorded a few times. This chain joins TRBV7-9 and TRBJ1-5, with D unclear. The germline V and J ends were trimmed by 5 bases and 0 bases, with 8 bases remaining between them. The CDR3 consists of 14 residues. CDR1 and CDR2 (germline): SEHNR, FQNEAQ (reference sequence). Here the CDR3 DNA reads TGTGCCAGCAGCCCCGCCTATAGCAATCAGCCCCAGCATTTT. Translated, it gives CASSPAYSNQPQHF.

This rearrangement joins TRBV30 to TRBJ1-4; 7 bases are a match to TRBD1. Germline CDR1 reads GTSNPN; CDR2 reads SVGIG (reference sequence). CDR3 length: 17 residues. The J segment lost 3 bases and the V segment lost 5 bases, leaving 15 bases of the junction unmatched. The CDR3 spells CAWAYHRQGSANEKLFF. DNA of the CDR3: TGTGCCTGGGCTTACCATCGACAGGGTTCAGCTAATGAAAAACTGTTTTTT. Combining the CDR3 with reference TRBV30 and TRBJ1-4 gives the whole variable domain SQTIHQWPATLVQPVGSPLSLECTVEGTSNPNLYWYRQAAGRGLQLLFYSVGIGQISSEVPQNLSASRPQDRQFILSSKKLLLSDSGFYLCAWAYHRQGSANEKLFFGSGTQLSVL.

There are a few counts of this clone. The CDR3 here is CASSLSAGSPQETQYF. The CDR3 DNA reads as TGTGCCAGCAGCTTATCTGCGGGGAGTCCCCAAGAGACCCAGTACTTC. This chain joins TRBV7-8 and TRBJ2-5; TRBD2 is a possible D gene (6 bases). V lost 2 bases to trimming and J lost 1 base, with 14 bases between them. CDR1 and CDR2 from the germline V gene are SGHVS and FQNEAQ. This CDR3 has 16 residues.